This TCR beta chain was documented in a study of cytomegalovirus exposure and HLA in healthy donors. Whole-study results and caveats: The study flagged about 150 TCR beta chains as cytomegalovirus-associated. Later analysis demonstrated an association between a missense DCLRE1C variant and TCR beta V- and J-gene trimming. Likely technical artifact: a cluster of highly shared sequence variants.

As concerns this clone: Its antigen remains unidentified.

In germline, CDR1 is MGHRA, CDR2 YSYEKL. V lost 2 bases to trimming and J lost 2 bases, with 13 bases between them. The CDR3 runs to 15 residues. The PCR contained 60 Vbeta and 13 Jbeta primers. Repertoires were generated with immunoSEQ multiplex PCR, while TCRdb's copy carries only in-frame clones and drops some. The sample contains about 37,000 clones, around 70% of which appear only once. The clonotype originates from a young man in good health and CMV-seronegative. The V and J genes are TRBV4-1 and TRBJ2-7; TRBD1 is a possible D gene (5 bases). Sequencing input: PBMCs. CDR3 sequence: CASSQLRGGAYEQYF. The CDR3, as DNA: TGCGCCAGCAGCCAATTAAGGGGTGGGGCCTACGAGCAGTACTTC.